These 23 T cell receptor beta chains were sequenced from one sample in a study of shared clonotypes between healthy human individuals. Clones were read by immunoSEQ multiplex PCR, and TCRdb kept only the in-frame ones, dropping some. The sample includes some 450,000 clones, 77% of them seen just once. The sample comprised PBMCs. The source is a woman aged 40-49 years in good health. Some clones in this sample may be carry-over from other donors' samples.

Remarks on this clone: Possible read error: a much larger clone is one base away. The chain joins TRBV10-2 to TRBJ2-1, with TRBD2 matching over 12 bases. The CDR3 contains 15 residues. Germline V gene lookup returns CDR1 WSHSY and CDR2 SAAADI. The CDR3 spells CASRLAGGSYNERFF. In nucleotides, the CDR3 is TGCGCCAGCAGACTAGCGGGAGGCTCCTACAATGAGCGGTTCTTC.

This rearrangement joins TRBV6-6 to TRBJ2-1; 11 bases are a match to TRBD2. The CDR3 consists of 14 residues. Germline CDR1 and CDR2: MNHNY and SVGAGI (reference sequence). The J segment lost 4 bases and the V segment lost 8 bases, leaving 4 bases of the junction unmatched. The CDR3 bases are TGTGCCAGCCAAAGACTAGCGGGATACAATGAGCAGTTCTTC. Residues: CASQRLAGYNEQFF.

A few counts support this clone. The chain couples TRBV5-1 to TRBJ2-1; D is undetermined. The ends were cut back, 0 bases at V and 5 bases at J, with 6 bases in the middle. Germline CDR1 reads SGHRS; CDR2 reads YFSETQ. The CDR3 runs 13 residues. The CDR3, as DNA: TGCGCCAGCAGCTTGGGGCGGAACAATGAGCAGTTCTTC. Amino acid sequence: CASSLGRNNEQFF.

CDR3 amino acids: CASSQVSGSSYNEQFF. CDR3 nucleotide sequence: TGTGCCAGCAGCCAAGTCAGCGGGAGCTCCTACAATGAGCAGTTCTTC. The rearrangement joins TRBV14 to TRBJ2-1; 8 bases fit TRBD2. The V and J ends lost 1 base and 0 bases, in that order; junction bases with no gene match: 2. Germline CDR1 is SGHDN and CDR2 is FVKESK. The CDR3 runs 16 residues.

This clone was seen a handful of times. This rearrangement joins TRBV6-4 to TRBJ2-1; 7 bases fit TRBD1. This CDR3 is 13 amino acids long. J gave up 7 bases and V 2 bases, and 2 bases lay outside the gene matches. Looked up from germline, CDR1 is MRHNA and CDR2 is SNTAGT. The chain's CDR3 is CASSDQDRNEQFF. CDR3 in DNA: TGTGCCAGCAGTGACCAGGACAGGAATGAGCAGTTCTTC.

This chain joins TRBV7-6 and TRBJ2-7; D is possibly TRBD2 (6 bases). CDR3 length equals 18 residues. Trimming left V 5 bases short and J 3 bases short, with 26 bases between. Germline loops: CDR1 SGHVS, CDR2 FNYEAQ. This chain's CDR3 is CASSPLRLGHFDHYEQYF. The CDR3 nucleotides read TGTGCCAGCAGCCCACTCCGACTAGGACACTTCGATCACTACGAGCAGTACTTC. Full variable domain (missing parts from reference TRBV7-6 and TRBJ2-7): GAGVSQSPRYKVTKRGQDVALRCDPISGHVSLYWYRQALGQGPEFLTYFNYEAQQDKSGLPNDRFSAERPEGSISTLTIQRTEQRDSAMYRCASSPLRLGHFDHYEQYFGPGTRLTVT.

In regard to this clone: A single base is all that separates this from a far larger clone, so a read error is likely. The chain uses TRBV30 and TRBJ1-5, with D possibly matching TRBD1 (6 bases). Per germline, CDR1 GTSNPN and CDR2 SVGIG (reference sequence). This CDR3 is built from 13 residues. The V end was cut by 8 bases, the J end by 11 bases, with 22 bases between. This CDR3 is CAREDSGRGAQHF. DNA of the CDR3: TGTGCCCGCGAGGACAGCGGGCGGGGAGCCCAGCATTTT.

Of note for this clone: A far bigger clonotype differs at one base, so this is likely a read error. This sequence joins TRBV19 and TRBJ1-2; the D gene is possibly TRBD1 (5 bases). Trimming removed 3 bases from V and 3 bases from J, with 11 bases in between. Germline-derived CDR1 and CDR2 are LNHDA and SQIVND (reference sequence). This CDR3 is 14 amino acids long. CDR3 DNA: TGTGCCAGTAGTATCTTGGGGGTCGACTATGGCTACACCTTC. Translating gives CASSILGVDYGYTF.

This chain links TRBV6-5 with TRBJ2-7; TRBD2 might be the D (5 bases). CDR3 length: 13 residues. The V end lost 6 bases, the J end lost 7 bases, and 16 bases lay between the germline ends. Looked up from germline, CDR1 is MNHEY and CDR2 is SVGAGI. The CDR3 DNA sequence: TGTGCCAGCAGCCGAAGGTCGGGGTTTGAGCAGTACTTC. Its translation is CASSRRSGFEQYF.

This chain connects TRBV4-1 to TRBJ2-1; TRBD2 matches at 14 bases. The CDR3 covers 17 residues. CDR1 is MGHRA and CDR2 is YSYEKL in the germline V gene. V trimming: 4 bases; J trimming: 8 bases; junction bases outside the gene matches: 10. CDR3 region: CASSRPTSGRARYEQFF. In DNA, the CDR3 is TGCGCCAGCAGCCGCCCGACTAGCGGGAGGGCCCGGTATGAGCAGTTCTTC.

In regard to this clone: This clone may be a read error of a much larger clone one base away. Other DNA variants within this sample encode the same CDR3. The V gene is TRBV6-1, the J gene TRBJ1-6, with a weak D call TRBD1 (6 bases). The CDR3 sequence is 16 residues long. The V gene's germline CDR1 is MNHNS and CDR2 SASEGT. Trimming left V 0 bases short and J 9 bases short, with 15 bases between. CDR3 sequence reads: CASSEALGRGASPLHF. CDR3 in DNA: TGTGCCAGCAGTGAAGCGCTTGGACGGGGGGCTTCACCCCTCCACTTT.

This clone showed up just a few times. As DNA, the CDR3 is TGTGCCAGCAGCTTGGATTGGGGAGGTGGCTACACCTTC. It codes for CASSLDWGGGYTF. This chain connects TRBV5-4 to TRBJ1-2, with no clear D. The CDR3 sequence is 13 residues long. V was shortened by 0 bases and J by 7 bases, with 10 bases between the two germline ends. CDR1 and CDR2 from the germline V gene are SGHNT and YYREEE (reference sequence).

The chain recombines TRBV5-4 with TRBJ2-3; D remains unclear. Trimming left V 0 bases short and J 4 bases short, with 15 bases between. The CDR3 loop spans 16 amino acids. Germline CDR1 is SGHNT and CDR2 is YYREEE (reference sequence). In nucleotides, the CDR3 is TGTGCCAGCAGCTTGGGGGTCGGCTATGGGGCAGATACGCAGTATTTT. This gives the protein CASSLGVGYGADTQYF.

On this clone itself: This same CDR3 is encoded by further DNA sequences in the sample. The chain links TRBV7-9 to TRBJ2-7; D is undetermined. The CDR3 totals 14 residues. V was pared by 2 bases and J by 1 base, with 9 bases between. The germline CDR1 and CDR2 sequences are SEHNR and FQNEAQ (reference sequence). CDR3 nucleotides: TGTGCCAGCAGCTTACGGCAGTCATCCTACGAGCAGTACTTC. It encodes CASSLRQSSYEQYF.

This clone was seen just once. The V gene is TRBV4-2, the J gene TRBJ2-7; D perhaps matches TRBD1 (5 bases). This CDR3 spans 14 amino acids. The germline V gene has CDR1 LGHNA and CDR2 YNFKEQ. V gave up 0 bases and J gave up 3 bases, with 9 bases separating them. The CDR3 loop is CASSQEWGYYEQYF. CDR3 nucleotides: TGTGCCAGCAGCCAAGAATGGGGCTACTACGAGCAGTACTTC.

The J gene is TRBJ2-5, the V gene TRBV12-2. TRBV12-2 is a listed pseudogene. CDR3 length: 15 residues. CDR3 region: CASRLVGSHGETQYF. As DNA, the CDR3 is TGTGCAAGTCGCTTAGTGGGGTCCCATGGAGAGACCCAGTACTTC.

This clone appeared a few times. This chain connects TRBV7-2 to TRBJ2-3, with TRBD2 as a possible D gene (5 bases). V gave up 5 bases and J gave up 6 bases, with 9 bases separating them. Germline CDR1 is SGHTA and CDR2 is FQGNSA. The CDR3 extends over 12 amino acids. The CDR3 region is CASSSGRDTQYF. As DNA, the CDR3 is TGTGCCAGCAGCAGCGGTCGCGATACGCAGTATTTT.

Written as DNA, the CDR3 is TGTGCCAGCGGAAGCCCTTCACCCCTCCACTTT. This codes for CASGSPSPLHF. The chain has TRBV6-5 and TRBJ1-6; D uncertain. Per germline, CDR1 MNHEY and CDR2 SVGAGI. V was pared by 8 bases and J by 9 bases, with 8 bases between. This CDR3 region has 11 residues.

The chain joins TRBV7-6 to TRBJ1-5, with D perhaps matching TRBD1 (6 bases). The CDR3 runs to 13 residues. Trimming left V 3 bases short and J 7 bases short, with 10 bases between. The germline V gene encodes CDR1 SGHVS and CDR2 FNYEAQ. The CDR3 DNA reads TGTGCCAGCAGCTTGGGGGCTGGACAGCCCCAGCATTTT. Translating gives CASSLGAGQPQHF. Full variable domain (outside the CDR3, taken from reference TRBV7-6 and TRBJ1-5): GAGVSQSPRYKVTKRGQDVALRCDPISGHVSLYWYRQALGQGPEFLTYFNYEAQQDKSGLPNDRFSAERPEGSISTLTIQRTEQRDSAMYRCASSLGAGQPQHFGDGTRLSIL.

V is TRBV28 and J is TRBJ2-7, with 8 nucleotides matching TRBD1. With 4 bases clipped from V and 4 bases from J, the junction kept 15 bases outside the gene matches. The CDR3 covers 17 residues. The germline V gene has CDR1 MDHEN and CDR2 SYDVKM. CDR3 in amino acids: CASSSPVGTGRGYEQYF. The DNA for the CDR3 is TGTGCCAGCAGTTCCCCGGTGGGGACAGGTAGGGGGTACGAGCAGTACTTC.

V gene TRBV30 combines with J gene TRBJ2-3, with D hard to call. Trimming stripped 1 base from V and 2 bases from J, with 4 bases between. The V gene's germline CDR1 is GTSNPN and CDR2 SVGIG (reference sequence). This CDR3 has 12 residues. The CDR3 reads CAWSDTTDTQYF. As DNA, the CDR3 is TGTGCCTGGAGTGACACCACAGATACGCAGTATTTT.

The V and J genes are TRBV19 and TRBJ2-3; maybe TRBD1 (5 bases). Germline lookup yields CDR1 LNHDA and CDR2 SQIVND (reference sequence). V was shortened by 6 bases and J by 6 bases, with 13 bases between the two germline ends. This CDR3 has 13 residues. CDR3 loop: CASSLGEADTQYF. DNA for the CDR3: TGTGCCAGTAGCCTAGGGGAAGCGGATACGCAGTATTTT.

This chain joins TRBV10-2 and TRBJ1-3; D gene ambiguous. The V gene's germline CDR1 is WSHSY and CDR2 SAAADI. This CDR3 contains 14 residues. The ends were cut back, 3 bases at V and 0 bases at J, with 6 bases in the middle. The chain's CDR3 is CASSEGGSGNTIYF. As DNA, the CDR3 is TGCGCCAGCAGTGAAGGAGGCTCTGGAAACACCATATATTTT.